The clone carrying this TCR beta chain was seen at least ten times. As yet, its antigen is unknown. This record belongs to a study of neurological immune-mediated disorders. Notes on the study in general: Because no CDR3 amino acid sequences were shared across subjects by expanded clones, private repertoires were suggested in all groups. Patients with HTLV-1-associated myelopathy showed the most TCR clonal expansion. Those with multiple sclerosis showed the least, falling below healthy controls.

cDNA was made by 5'RACE with 10-nucleotide random UMIs. TCRdb reanalysed the 5' RACE reads using MiXCR and keeps one entry per CDR3 protein. The repertoire holds about 79,000 distinct CDR3 sequences, with roughly an eighth as singletons. The CDR3 extends over 14 amino acids. The trim removed 4 bases at V and 6 bases at J, leaving 6 bases unmatched. Germline CDR1 SGHTA, CDR2 FQGTGA. This rearrangement joins TRBV7-3 to TRBJ1-2; 9 nucleotides align to TRBD1. Sequencing used PBMCs. The sequence came from a woman in her 50s in good health. The DNA for the CDR3 is TGTGCCAGCAGCTCGGGACAGGGAATAAATGGCTACACCTTC. As protein: CASSSGQGINGYTF.